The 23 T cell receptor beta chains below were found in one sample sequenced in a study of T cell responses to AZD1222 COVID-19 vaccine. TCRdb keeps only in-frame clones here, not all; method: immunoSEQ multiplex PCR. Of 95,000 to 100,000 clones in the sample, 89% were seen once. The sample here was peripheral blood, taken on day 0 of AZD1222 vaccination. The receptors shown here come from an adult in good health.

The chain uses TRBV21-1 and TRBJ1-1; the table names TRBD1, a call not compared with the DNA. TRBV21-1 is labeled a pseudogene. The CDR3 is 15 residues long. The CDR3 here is CASSKERTGDTEAFF. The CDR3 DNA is TGTGCCAGCAGCAAAGAGCGGACAGGTGACACTGAAGCTTTCTTT.

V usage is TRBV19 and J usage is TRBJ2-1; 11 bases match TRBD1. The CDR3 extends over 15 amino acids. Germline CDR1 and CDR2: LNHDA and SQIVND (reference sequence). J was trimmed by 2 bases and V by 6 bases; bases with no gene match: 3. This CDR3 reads CASSPGQGAYNEQFF. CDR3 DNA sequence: TGTGCCAGTAGCCCGGGACAGGGGGCCTACAATGAGCAGTTCTTC.

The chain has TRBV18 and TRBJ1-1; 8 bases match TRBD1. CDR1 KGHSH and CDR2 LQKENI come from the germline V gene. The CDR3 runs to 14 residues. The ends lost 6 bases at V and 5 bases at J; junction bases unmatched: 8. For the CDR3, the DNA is TGTGCCAGCTCCCTCCAGACAGGGGATACTGAAGCTTTCTTT. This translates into CASSLQTGDTEAFF.

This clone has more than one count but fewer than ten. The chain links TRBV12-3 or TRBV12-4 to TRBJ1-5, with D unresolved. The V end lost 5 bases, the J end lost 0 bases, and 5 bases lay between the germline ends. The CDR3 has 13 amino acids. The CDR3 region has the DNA TGTGCCAGCAGTCACCTTAGCAATCAGCCCCAGCATTTT. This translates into CASSHLSNQPQHF.

CDR3 nucleotide sequence: TGTGCCAGCAGCCTGGACAGACTTTATGGCTACACCTTC. Its protein is CASSLDRLYGYTF. The J gene is TRBJ1-2, the V gene TRBV11-3; D is perhaps TRBD1 (6 bases). This CDR3 has 13 residues. V was trimmed by 5 bases and J by 5 bases, leaving 12 bases between them. Germline V gene lookup returns CDR1 SGHNT and CDR2 YENEEA.

In nucleotides, the CDR3 is TGTGCCAGTAGTATCCGCCGGACAGGGGATTATGGCTACACCTTC. Amino acids: CASSIRRTGDYGYTF. The chain recombines TRBV19 with TRBJ1-2; 9 bases match TRBD1. The V gene end was trimmed by 3 bases and the J gene end by 5 bases; junction bases not matched to a gene: 7. This CDR3 comprises 15 residues. The germline V gene encodes CDR1 LNHDA and CDR2 SQIVND (reference sequence).

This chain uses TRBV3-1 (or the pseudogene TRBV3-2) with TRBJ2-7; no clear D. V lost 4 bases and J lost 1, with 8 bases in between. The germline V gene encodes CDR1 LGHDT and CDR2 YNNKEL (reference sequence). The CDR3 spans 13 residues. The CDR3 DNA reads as TGTGCCAGCAGCCTACTGGCTTCCTACGAGCAGTACTTC. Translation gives CASSLLASYEQYF.

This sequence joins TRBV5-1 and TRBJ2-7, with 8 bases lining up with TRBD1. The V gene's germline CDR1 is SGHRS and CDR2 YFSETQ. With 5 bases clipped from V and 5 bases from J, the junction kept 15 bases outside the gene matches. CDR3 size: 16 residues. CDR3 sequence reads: CASRADLGQVMHEQYF. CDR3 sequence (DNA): TGCGCCAGCAGAGCCGATTTGGGACAGGTAATGCACGAGCAGTACTTC.

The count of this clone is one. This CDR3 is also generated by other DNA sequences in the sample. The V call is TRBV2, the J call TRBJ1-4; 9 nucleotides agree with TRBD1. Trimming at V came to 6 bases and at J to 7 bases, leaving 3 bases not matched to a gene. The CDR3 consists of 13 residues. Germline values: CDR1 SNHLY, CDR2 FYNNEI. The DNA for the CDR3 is TGTGCCAGCAGACAGGGGGCGCTTGAAAAACTGTTTTTT. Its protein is CASRQGALEKLFF.

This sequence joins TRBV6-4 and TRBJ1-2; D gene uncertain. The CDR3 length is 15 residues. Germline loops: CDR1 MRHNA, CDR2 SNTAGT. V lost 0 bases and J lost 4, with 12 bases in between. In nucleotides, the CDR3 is TGTGCCAGCAGTGACTCTGGCGAGAACTTCTATGGCTACACCTTC. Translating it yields CASSDSGENFYGYTF.

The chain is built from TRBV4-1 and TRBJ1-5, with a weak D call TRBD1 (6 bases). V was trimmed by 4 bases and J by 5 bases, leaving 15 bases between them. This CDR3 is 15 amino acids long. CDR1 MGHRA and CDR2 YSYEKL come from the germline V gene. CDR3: CASSRNRVGDQPQHF. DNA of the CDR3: TGCGCCAGCAGCCGAAACAGGGTAGGGGATCAGCCCCAGCATTTT.

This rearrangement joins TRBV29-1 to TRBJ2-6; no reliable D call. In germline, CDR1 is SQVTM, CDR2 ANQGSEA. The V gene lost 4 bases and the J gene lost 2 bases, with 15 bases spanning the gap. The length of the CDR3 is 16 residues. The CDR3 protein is CSVGTEQWAGANVLTF. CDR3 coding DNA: TGCAGCGTTGGGACGGAACAGTGGGCTGGGGCCAACGTCCTGACTTTC.

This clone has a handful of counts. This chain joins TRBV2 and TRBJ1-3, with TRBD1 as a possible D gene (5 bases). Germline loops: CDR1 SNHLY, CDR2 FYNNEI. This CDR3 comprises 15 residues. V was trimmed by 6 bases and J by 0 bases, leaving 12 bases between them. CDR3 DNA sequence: TGTGCCAGCAGCTCGGACACTCTCTCTGGAAACACCATATATTTT. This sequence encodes CASSSDTLSGNTIYF. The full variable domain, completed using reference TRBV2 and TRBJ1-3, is EPEVTQTPSHQVTQMGQEVILRCVPISNHLYFYWYRQILGQKVEFLVSFYNNEISEKSEIFDDQFSVERPDGSNFTLKIRSTKLEDSAMYFCASSSDTLSGNTIYFGEGSWLTVV.

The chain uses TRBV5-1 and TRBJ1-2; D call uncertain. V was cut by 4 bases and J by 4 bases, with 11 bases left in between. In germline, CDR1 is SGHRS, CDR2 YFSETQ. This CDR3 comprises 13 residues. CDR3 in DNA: TGCGCCAGCAGCCCACAGCCCCCCTATGGCTACACCTTC. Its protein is CASSPQPPYGYTF.

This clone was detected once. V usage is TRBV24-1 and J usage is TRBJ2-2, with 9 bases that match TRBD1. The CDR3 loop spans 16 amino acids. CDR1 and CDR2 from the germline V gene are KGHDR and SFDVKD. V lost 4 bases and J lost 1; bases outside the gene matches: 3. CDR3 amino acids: CATSEPGQGNTGELFF. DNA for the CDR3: TGTGCCACCAGTGAACCGGGACAGGGGAACACCGGGGAGCTGTTTTTT.

This CDR3 is CASSEKEDRLLHF. DNA for the CDR3: TGTGCCAGCAGTGAGAAAGAAGACAGACTCCTCCACTTT. V and J are TRBV2 and TRBJ1-6, with D possibly being TRBD1 (5 bases). CDR3 length equals 13 residues. Germline loops: CDR1 SNHLY, CDR2 FYNNEI. V lost 3 bases and J 15 bases, leaving 15 bases between the germline ends.

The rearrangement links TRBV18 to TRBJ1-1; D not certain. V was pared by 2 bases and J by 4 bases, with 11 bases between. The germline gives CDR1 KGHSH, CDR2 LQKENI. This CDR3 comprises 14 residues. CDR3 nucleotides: TGTGCCAGCTCACCATACCCGGGAGGCACTGAAGCTTTCTTT. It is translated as CASSPYPGGTEAFF.

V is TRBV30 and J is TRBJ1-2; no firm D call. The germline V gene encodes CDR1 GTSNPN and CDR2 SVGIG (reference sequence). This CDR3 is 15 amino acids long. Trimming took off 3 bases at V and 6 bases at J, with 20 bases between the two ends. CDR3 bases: TGTGCCTGGAGAGTTCGTGGGAGTGATAGGAATGGCTACACCTTC. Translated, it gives CAWRVRGSDRNGYTF.

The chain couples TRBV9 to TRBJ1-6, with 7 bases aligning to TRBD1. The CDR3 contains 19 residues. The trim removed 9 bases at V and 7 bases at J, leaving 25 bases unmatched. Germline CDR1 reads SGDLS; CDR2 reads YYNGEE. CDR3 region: CATLKGWGKGARWNSPLHF. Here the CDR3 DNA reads TGTGCCACGCTGAAAGGGTGGGGGAAGGGGGCTCGGTGGAATTCACCCCTCCACTTT.

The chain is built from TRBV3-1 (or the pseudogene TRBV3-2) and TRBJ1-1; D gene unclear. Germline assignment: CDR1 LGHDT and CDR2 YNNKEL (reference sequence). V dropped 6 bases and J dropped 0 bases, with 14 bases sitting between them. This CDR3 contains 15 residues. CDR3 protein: CASRAGWQVNTEAFF. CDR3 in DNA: TGTGCCAGCAGAGCCGGTTGGCAGGTGAACACTGAAGCTTTCTTT.

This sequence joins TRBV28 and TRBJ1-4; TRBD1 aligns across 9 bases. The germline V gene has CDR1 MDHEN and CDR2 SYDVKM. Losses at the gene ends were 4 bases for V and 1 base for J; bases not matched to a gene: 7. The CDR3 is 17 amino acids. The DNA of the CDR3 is TGTGCCAGCAGTTCTTCCGGGACAGGGTTAACTAATGAAAAACTGTTTTTT. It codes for CASSSSGTGLTNEKLFF.

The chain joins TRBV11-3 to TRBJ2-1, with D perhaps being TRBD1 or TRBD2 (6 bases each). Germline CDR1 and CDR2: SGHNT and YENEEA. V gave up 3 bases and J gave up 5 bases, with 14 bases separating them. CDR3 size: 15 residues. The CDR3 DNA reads TGTGCCAGCAGCTTTGGAGGGGGGCGTAACAATGAGCAGTTCTTC. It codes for CASSFGGGRNNEQFF.

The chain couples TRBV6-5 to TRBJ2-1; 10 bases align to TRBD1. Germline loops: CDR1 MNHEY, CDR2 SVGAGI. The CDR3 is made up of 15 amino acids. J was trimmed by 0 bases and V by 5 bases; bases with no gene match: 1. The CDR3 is CASSRTGGSYNEQFF. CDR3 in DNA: TGTGCCAGCAGTCGGACAGGGGGCTCCTACAATGAGCAGTTCTTC.